Given below is one TCR beta chain in context. The CDR3 extends over 12 amino acids. The germline V gene has CDR1 SGHTA and CDR2 FQGTGA. V was trimmed by 5 bases and J by 6 bases, leaving 7 bases between them. The sample originates from a study of PD-L1 blockade in urothelial cancer. Time point reported: peripheral blood 6 weeks after treatment start. Profiling relied on immunoSEQ multiplex PCR, and the TCRdb table lists in-frame clones only, not all of them. The sample includes some 40,000 clones, roughly nine tenths of them seen just once. This TCR derives from a man between 65 and 80 years old with urothelial cancer. J is TRBJ2-2 and V is TRBV7-3; no reliable D call. The sample here was PBMCs, taken around atezolizumab (anti-PD-L1) treatment. The DNA for the CDR3 is TGTGCCAGCAGCCCTCGTTCCGGGGAGCTGTTTTTT. Protein sequence: CASSPRSGELFF.